Shown below are 2 T cell receptor beta chains from a single sample sequenced in a study of patients and donors after allogeneic stem cell transplantation. TCRdb fed the RT-PCR reads into MiXCR, producing one record per CDR3 protein. The sample holds 190,000 or so distinct CDR3 sequences, more than 35% seen once. What was sequenced was blood, either unsorted or a sorted T cell fraction (not recorded which). All receptors come from a human donor who was either an allogeneic HSCT recipient or a stem cell or donor lymphocyte infusion donor (not recorded which). It is not recorded whose cells these are; they may come from a transplant donor.

This chain joins TRBV20-1 and TRBJ2-7, with TRBD2 matching over 10 bases. The CDR3 contains 14 residues. The V and J ends lost 3 bases and 2 bases, in that order; junction bases with no gene match: 4. From germline, CDR1 is DFQATT and CDR2 SNEGSKA (reference sequence). The CDR3 nucleotides are TGCAGTGCTAGTTTAGCGGGGGGAACCTACGAGCAGTACTTC. As protein: CSASLAGGTYEQYF.

This clonotype has a handful of counts. The chain recombines TRBV20-1 with TRBJ1-3; D not certain. Looked up from germline, CDR1 is DFQATT and CDR2 is SNEGSKA (reference sequence). The CDR3 sequence is 13 residues long. Trimming took off 6 bases at V and 0 bases at J, with 9 bases between the two ends. CDR3 protein: CSAEPVSGNTIYF. Written as DNA, the CDR3 is TGCAGTGCGGAACCGGTCTCTGGAAACACCATATATTTT.